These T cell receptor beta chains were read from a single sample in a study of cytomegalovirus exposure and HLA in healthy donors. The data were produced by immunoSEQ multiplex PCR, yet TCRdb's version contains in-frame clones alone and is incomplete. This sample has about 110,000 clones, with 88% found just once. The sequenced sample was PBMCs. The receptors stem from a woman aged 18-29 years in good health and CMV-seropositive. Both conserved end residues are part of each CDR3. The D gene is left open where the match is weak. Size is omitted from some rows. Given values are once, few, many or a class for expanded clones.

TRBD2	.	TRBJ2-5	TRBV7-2	TGTGCCAGCAGCTTAGGATTTAGTAGCGGGGGGAGAGAGACCCAGTACTTC	CASSLGFSSGGRETQYF
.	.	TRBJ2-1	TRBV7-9	TGTGCCAGCAGCTTAGGACAGGAAATCTACAATGAGCAGTTCTTC	CASSLGQEIYNEQFF
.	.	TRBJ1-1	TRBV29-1	TGCAGCGGCGCAGGGGTGAGCACTGAAGCTTTCTTT	CSGAGVSTEAFF
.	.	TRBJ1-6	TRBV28	TGTGCCAGCAGTGGGGAGTGGAGTCGGTCACCCCTCCACTTT	CASSGEWSRSPLHF
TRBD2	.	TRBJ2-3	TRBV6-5	TGTGCCAGCAGTACGCGGGGGGACACAGATACGCAGTATTTT	CASSTRGDTDTQYF
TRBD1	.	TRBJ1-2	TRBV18	TGTGCCAGCTCATTGGACAGGGGGGACGGCTACACCTTC	CASSLDRGDGYTF
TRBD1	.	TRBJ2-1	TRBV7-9	TGTGCCAGCAGCTTAGGACAGGGGGCTTACAATGAGCAGTTCTTC	CASSLGQGAYNEQFF
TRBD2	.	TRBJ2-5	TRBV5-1	TGCGCCAGCAGCATACAGCGGGGGACTCGTGGAGAGACCCAGTACTTC	CASSIQRGTRGETQYF
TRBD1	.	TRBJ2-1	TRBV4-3	TGCGCCAGCAGCCAAGGGGGCCAGGGGGCGAATGAGCAGTTCTTC	CASSQGGQGANEQFF
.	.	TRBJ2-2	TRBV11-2	TGTGCCAGCAGCTTAGAGTCTCGCGGCGCGCTGTTTTTT	CASSLESRGALFF
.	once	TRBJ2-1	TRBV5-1	TGCGCCAGCAGCTTGTTGGAGGGTGGCAATGAGCAGTTCTTC	CASSLLEGGNEQFF
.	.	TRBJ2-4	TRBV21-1	TGTGCCAGCATCAACAGCAAAAACATTCAGTACTTC	CASINSKNIQYF
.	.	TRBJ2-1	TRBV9	TGTGCCAGCAGCGTAAGGGGGGGCAGGTTGAATGAGCAGTTCTTC	CASSVRGGRLNEQFF
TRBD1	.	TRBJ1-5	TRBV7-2	TGTGCCAGCAGCTCGGACAGGGTTCAGCCCCAGCATTTT	CASSSDRVQPQHF
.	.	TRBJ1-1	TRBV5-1	TGCGCCAGCAGCTTGGCAGGGTGGAGTCGAGCTTTCTTT	CASSLAGWSRAFF
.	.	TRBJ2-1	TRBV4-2	TGTGCCAGCAGCCAAGATGAGACTAGTCCCTACAATGAGCAGTTCTTC	CASSQDETSPYNEQFF
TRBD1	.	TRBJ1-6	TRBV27	TGTGCCAGCAGTTTATCCGACAGGGAGTATAATTCACCCCTCCACTTT	CASSLSDREYNSPLHF
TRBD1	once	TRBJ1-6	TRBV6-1	TGTGCCAGCAGTGACGCTCCAGGGGGCGCGTATTCACCCCTCCACTTT	CASSDAPGGAYSPLHF
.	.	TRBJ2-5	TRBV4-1	TGCGCCAGCAGCCAAGCTGCCGGTCCCGTACGCCAAGAGACCCAGTACTTC	CASSQAAGPVRQETQYF
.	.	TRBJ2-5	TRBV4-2	TGTGCCAGCAGCCAAGATCGACTACAAGAGACCCAGTACTTC	CASSQDRLQETQYF
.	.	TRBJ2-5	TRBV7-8	TGTGCCAGCAGCTTCGGGAGTAAACCGGCCCAGTACTTC	CASSFGSKPAQYF
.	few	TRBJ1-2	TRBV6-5	TGTGCCAGCAGCTACAGAGGCGGCTATGGCTACACCTTC	CASSYRGGYGYTF
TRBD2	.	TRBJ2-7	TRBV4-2	TGTGCCAGCAGCCAAGGGACTAGCGGTACCTACGAGCAGTACTTC	CASSQGTSGTYEQYF
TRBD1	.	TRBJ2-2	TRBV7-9	TGTGCCAGCAGCTCGGGACAGGGGGCCGTCGGGGAGCTGTTTTTT	CASSSGQGAVGELFF
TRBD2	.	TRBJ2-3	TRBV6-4	TGTGCCAGCAGAGGACTAGCGGGTAGCACAGATACGCAGTATTTT	CASRGLAGSTDTQYF
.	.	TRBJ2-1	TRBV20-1	TGCAGTGCTAGCACCTACAATGAGCAGTTCTTC	CSASTYNEQFF
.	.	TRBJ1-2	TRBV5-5	TGTGCCAGCAGCTTGCAATCCAACTATGGCTACACCTTC	CASSLQSNYGYTF
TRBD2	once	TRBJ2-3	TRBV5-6	TGTGCCAGCAGCCTTGGGACTAGCGGAGCAGATACGCAGTATTTT	CASSLGTSGADTQYF
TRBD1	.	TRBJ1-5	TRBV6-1	TGTGCCAGCAGGGACCCGGGACAGGGCAATCAGCCCCAGCATTTT	CASRDPGQGNQPQHF
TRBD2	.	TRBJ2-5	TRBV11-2	TGTGCCAGCAGCCCGGAGGGGAGGGGAGAGACCCAGTACTTC	CASSPEGRGETQYF
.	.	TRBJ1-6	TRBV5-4	TGTGCCAGCAGCTTGGCGTCAGGGAAATATAATTCACCCCTCCACTTT	CASSLASGKYNSPLHF
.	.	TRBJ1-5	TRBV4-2	TGTGCCAGCAGCCGCGACAGTCTCCTAGGGAGCAATCAGCCCCAGCATTTT	CASSRDSLLGSNQPQHF
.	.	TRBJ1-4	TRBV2	TGTGCCAGCAGTGAAGACGGTAATGAAAAACTGTTTTTT	CASSEDGNEKLFF
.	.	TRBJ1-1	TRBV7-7	TGTGCTAGCAACCAACGACATTTGACAATGAACACTGAAGCTTTCTTT	CASNQRHLTMNTEAFF
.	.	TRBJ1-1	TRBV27	TGTGCCAGCAGTCTTCAGATACAGGGGAACACTGAAGCTTTCTTT	CASSLQIQGNTEAFF
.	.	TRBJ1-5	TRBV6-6	TGTGCCAGCGAGGGTCCTCGGGCAGGGGTACTTCAGCCCCAGCATTTT	CASEGPRAGVLQPQHF
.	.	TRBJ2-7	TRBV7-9	TGTGCCAGCAGCCCCGGGATTTTCTCCTACGAGCAGTACTTC	CASSPGIFSYEQYF
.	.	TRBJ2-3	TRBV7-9	TGTGCCAGCAGCCCCGAGGGGGAGGGAACAGATACGCAGTATTTT	CASSPEGEGTDTQYF
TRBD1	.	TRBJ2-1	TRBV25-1	TGTGCCAGCAGTTTACCCACCGACAGGGGAGGGCAGTTCTTC	CASSLPTDRGGQFF
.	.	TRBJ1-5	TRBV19	TGTGCCAGTAGTAAGGCCGGGACACCTAGCAATCAGCCCCAGCATTTT	CASSKAGTPSNQPQHF
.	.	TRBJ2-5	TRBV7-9	TGTGCCAGCAGCCACAGGGAAGAGACCCAGTACTTC	CASSHREETQYF
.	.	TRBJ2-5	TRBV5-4	TGTGCCAGCAGCTTGTTCGGACAGTTCCAAGAGACCCAGTACTTC	CASSLFGQFQETQYF
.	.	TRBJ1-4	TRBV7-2	TGTGCCAGCAGCCCCCGAGGGGGGGATGAAAAACTGTTTTTT	CASSPRGGDEKLFF